This entry concerns a single TCR beta chain. Repertoires were generated with immunoSEQ multiplex PCR, while TCRdb's copy carries only in-frame clones and drops some. The data show 14,000 or so clones, with 94% seen just once and 4% to 5% held by the top ten. These data belong to a study of T cell clonotyping in hematopoietic cell transplantation. This CDR3 is built from 10 residues. Per germline, CDR1 DFQATT and CDR2 SNEGSKA (reference sequence). Trimming took off 6 bases at V and 11 bases at J, with 12 bases between the two ends. The V gene is TRBV20-1, the J gene TRBJ2-3; no clear D gene. The TCR originated in a male patient aged 60-70 years who had an allogeneic stem cell transplant from an unrelated donor, so the T cells may come from the graft donor. Some clones in this sample may be carry-over from other donors' samples. Sequencing used PBMCs, obtained 30 days after allogeneic stem cell transplant. CDR3 nucleotides: TGCAGTGCCGCCCAGTCGGAGCAGTATTTT. Translated, it gives CSAAQSEQYF.